Listed here are 14 T cell receptor beta chains from one sample, sequenced in a study of CD8 T cells in ankylosing spondylitis. Their recognized antigens are unknown. Each CDR3 protein is one row after TCRdb ran MiXCR on the 5' RACE reads. The data contain 330,000 or so distinct CDR3 sequences, around 8% of them singletons. Findings and caveats of the study: Eight highly homologous variants formed a TCR beta motif that appeared characteristic of ankylosing spondylitis blood.

Sequencing input: blood, either unsorted or a sorted T cell fraction (not recorded which). The receptor source for this set is a male donor with ankylosing spondylitis.

The rearrangement uses TRBV6-2 or TRBV6-3 and TRBJ2-2; D uncertain. Germline CDR1 reads MNHEY; CDR2 reads SVGEGT. Deletions cut 5 bases from V and 3 bases from J, with 13 bases between. The CDR3 is 15 residues long. The CDR3 sequence: CASSNTRGDTGELFF. In nucleotides, the CDR3 is TGTGCCAGCAGTAACACCCGAGGCGACACCGGGGAGCTGTTTTTT.

The sample holds a few counts of this clonotype. The rearrangement joins TRBV7-3 to TRBJ2-3; a weak D match, TRBD2 (5 bases). The CDR3 length is 14 residues. The germline V gene has CDR1 SGHTA and CDR2 FQGTGA. The V and J ends lost 4 bases and 6 bases respectively, with 14 bases between them. Here the CDR3 reads CASSSTYSGDTQYF. The CDR3 region has the DNA TGTGCCAGCAGCTCCACGTATTCGGGGGATACGCAGTATTTT.

The gene calls are TRBV28 and TRBJ1-1; 10 nucleotides match TRBD1. The V gene end was trimmed by 5 bases and the J gene end by 0 bases; junction bases not matched to a gene: 9. The CDR3 covers 17 residues. Germline lookup yields CDR1 MDHEN and CDR2 SYDVKM. Here the CDR3 reads CASSPPPGQGMNTEAFF. CDR3 bases: TGTGCCAGCAGTCCTCCGCCGGGACAGGGGATGAACACTGAAGCTTTCTTT. Supplemented by reference TRBV28 and TRBJ1-1, the full variable domain reads DVKVTQSSRYLVKRTGEKVFLECVQDMDHENMFWYRQDPGLGLRLIYFSYDVKMKEKGDIPEGYSVSREKKERFSLILESASTNQTSMYLCASSPPPGQGMNTEAFFGQGTRLTVV.

This chain uses TRBV12-3 or TRBV12-4 with TRBJ2-6; a possible D gene is TRBD2 (6 bases). CDR3 length equals 15 residues. Trimming left V 6 bases short and J 7 bases short, with 16 bases between. Here the CDR3 reads CASSPRDSYANVLTF. The CDR3 nucleotides read TGTGCCAGCAGCCCCCGGGACTCCTATGCCAACGTCCTGACTTTC.

This clonotype was found many times. The chain uses TRBV4-1 and TRBJ2-7; TRBD2 might be the D (5 bases). CDR3 length: 16 residues. Trimming cost V 0 bases and J 4 bases, with 16 bases left between them. CDR1 and CDR2 (germline): MGHRA, YSYEKL. CDR3 region: CASSQEGMGDLYEQYF. DNA for the CDR3: TGCGCCAGCAGCCAAGAGGGTATGGGAGATCTTTACGAGCAGTACTTC.

The table lists this clonotype with a few counts. The CDR3 sequence: CASSQTLAGELYEQYF. The CDR3 region has the DNA TGTGCCAGCAGCCAAACTTTAGCGGGGGAGCTCTACGAGCAGTACTTC. The chain links TRBV3-1 to TRBJ2-7; 9 bases map to TRBD2. Germline V gene lookup returns CDR1 LGHDT and CDR2 YNNKEL (reference sequence). With V trimmed by 2 bases and J by 3 bases, 8 bases remained unmatched. This CDR3 is 16 amino acids long.

This clonotype was found a few times. The rearrangement joins TRBV5-1 to TRBJ2-7, with TRBD1 matching over 7 bases. The germline V gene has CDR1 SGHRS and CDR2 YFSETQ. There are 13 residues in the CDR3. V was pared by 5 bases and J by 3 bases, with 5 bases of the junction left unmatched. CDR3 loop: CASRRDSLYEQYF. CDR3 bases: TGCGCCAGCAGAAGGGACAGTCTCTACGAGCAGTACTTC.

This clonotype has just a few counts. The chain couples TRBV25-1 to TRBJ2-3; D gene uncertain. The CDR3 is made up of 12 amino acids. V was clipped by 6 bases and J by 4 bases, with 8 bases between them. The V gene's germline CDR1 is MGHDK and CDR2 SYGVNS. The CDR3 DNA follows: TGTGCCAGCAGGGGCGTCGCAGATACGCAGTATTTT. Translating gives CASRGVADTQYF.

The sample holds a few counts of this clonotype. This sequence joins TRBV7-3 and TRBJ1-6, with TRBD1 matching over 7 bases. This CDR3 is built from 15 residues. Trimming at V came to 1 base and at J to 8 bases, leaving 5 bases not matched to a gene. Germline assignment: CDR1 SGHTA and CDR2 FQGTGA. The CDR3: CASSLKGGRDSPLHF. As DNA, the CDR3 is TGTGCCAGCAGCTTAAAAGGGGGCCGGGATTCACCCCTCCACTTT.

This clonotype has ten or more counts. This sequence joins TRBV18 and TRBJ2-2; D unresolved. The germline V and J ends were trimmed by 5 bases and 4 bases, with 11 bases remaining between them. The CDR3 sequence is 14 residues long. Germline V lookup: CDR1 KGHSH, CDR2 LQKENI. CDR3 DNA: TGTGCCAGCTCATCACAGATCCCCACCGGGGAGCTGTTTTTT. It is translated as CASSSQIPTGELFF.

The chain uses TRBV20-1 and TRBJ2-1; 7 bases are shared with TRBD2. The CDR3 extends over 17 amino acids. Per germline, CDR1 DFQATT and CDR2 SNEGSKA (reference sequence). Trimming removed 3 bases from V and 7 bases from J; junction bases left unmatched: 18. CDR3 in DNA: TGCAGTGCTAGGCACCCCAATTGGGGGGGAAACAGGAATGAGCAGTTCTTC. It translates to CSARHPNWGGNRNEQFF.

This chain links TRBV6-1 with TRBJ1-2; D is unclear. The CDR3 consists of 14 residues. The V gene's germline CDR1 is MNHNS and CDR2 SASEGT. V lost 2 bases to trimming and J lost 4 bases, with 11 bases between them. The CDR3, as DNA: TGTGCCAGCAGTGAAATCGACGGCAGCTATGGCTACACCTTC. Encoded protein: CASSEIDGSYGYTF.

This clonotype was recorded a few times. The chain is built from TRBV7-2 and TRBJ2-3, with TRBD2 as a possible D gene (5 bases). The CDR3 consists of 14 residues. The germline CDR1 and CDR2 sequences are SGHTA and FQGNSA. The ends were cut back, 0 bases at V and 4 bases at J, with 8 bases in the middle. CDR3 coding DNA: TGTGCCAGCAGCTTAGCAAGGGAGTCAGATACGCAGTATTTT. Amino acids: CASSLARESDTQYF. Together with reference TRBV7-2 and TRBJ2-3, the CDR3 gives the full variable domain: GAGVSQSPSNKVTEKGKDVELRCDPISGHTALYWYRQSLGQGLEFLIYFQGNSAPDKSGLPSDRFSAERTGGSVSTLTIQRTQQEDSAVYLCASSLARESDTQYFGPGTRLTVL.

This rearrangement joins TRBV5-1 to TRBJ2-5; 7 bases match TRBD1. Germline lookup yields CDR1 SGHRS and CDR2 YFSETQ. This CDR3 region has 14 residues. J gave up 1 base and V 4 bases, and 4 bases lay outside the gene matches. The CDR3 loop is CASSADRAQETQYF. Written as DNA, the CDR3 is TGCGCCAGCAGCGCTGACAGGGCCCAAGAGACCCAGTACTTC. The full variable domain, rest sourced from reference TRBV5-1 and TRBJ2-5, is KAGVTQTPRYLIKTRGQQVTLSCSPISGHRSVSWYQQTPGQGLQFLFEYFSETQRNKGNFPGRFSGRQFSNSRSEMNVSTLELGDSALYLCASSADRAQETQYFGPGTRLLVL.